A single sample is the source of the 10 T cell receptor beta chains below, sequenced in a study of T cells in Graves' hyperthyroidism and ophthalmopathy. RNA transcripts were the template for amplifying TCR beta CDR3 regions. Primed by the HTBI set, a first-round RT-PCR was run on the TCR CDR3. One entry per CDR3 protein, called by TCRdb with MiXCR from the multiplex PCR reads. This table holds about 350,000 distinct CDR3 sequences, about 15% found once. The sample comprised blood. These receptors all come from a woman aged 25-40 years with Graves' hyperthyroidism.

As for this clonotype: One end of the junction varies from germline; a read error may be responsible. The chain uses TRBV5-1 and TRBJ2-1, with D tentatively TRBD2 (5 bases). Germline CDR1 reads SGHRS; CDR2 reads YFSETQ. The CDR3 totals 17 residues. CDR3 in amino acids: CASSLVARALTYNEQIF. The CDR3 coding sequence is TGCGCCAGCAGCTTGGTAGCGCGAGCCCTTACCTACAATGAGCAGATCTTC.

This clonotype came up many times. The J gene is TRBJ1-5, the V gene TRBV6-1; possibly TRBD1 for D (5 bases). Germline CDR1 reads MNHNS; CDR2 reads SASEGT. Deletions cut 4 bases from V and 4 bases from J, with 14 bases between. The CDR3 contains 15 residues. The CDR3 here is CASSAGGGGNQPQHF. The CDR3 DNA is TGTGCCAGCAGTGCTGGGGGTGGGGGTAATCAGCCCCAGCATTTT.

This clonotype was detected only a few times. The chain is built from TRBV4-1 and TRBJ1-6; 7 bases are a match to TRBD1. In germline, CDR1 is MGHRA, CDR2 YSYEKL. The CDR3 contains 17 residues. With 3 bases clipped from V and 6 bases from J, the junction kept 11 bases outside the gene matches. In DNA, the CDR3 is TGCGCCAGCAGCCAGGAATTACCGGGACAGTTTAATTCACCCCTCCACTTT. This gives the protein CASSQELPGQFNSPLHF.

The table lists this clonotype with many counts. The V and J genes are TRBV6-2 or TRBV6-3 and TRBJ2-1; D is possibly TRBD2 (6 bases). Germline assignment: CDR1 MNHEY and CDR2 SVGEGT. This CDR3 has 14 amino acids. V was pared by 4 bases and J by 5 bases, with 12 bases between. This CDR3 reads CASSLSGSNNEQFF. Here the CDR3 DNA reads TGTGCCAGCAGTTTAAGCGGGTCCAACAATGAGCAGTTCTTC.

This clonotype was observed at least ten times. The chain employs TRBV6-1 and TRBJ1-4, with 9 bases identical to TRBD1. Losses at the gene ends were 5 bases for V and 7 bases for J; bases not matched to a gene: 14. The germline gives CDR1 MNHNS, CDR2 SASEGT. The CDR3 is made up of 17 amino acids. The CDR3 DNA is TGTGCCAGCAGTTCTCTAACCACAGGGGGCTATGGTGAAAAACTGTTTTTT. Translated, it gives CASSSLTTGGYGEKLFF.

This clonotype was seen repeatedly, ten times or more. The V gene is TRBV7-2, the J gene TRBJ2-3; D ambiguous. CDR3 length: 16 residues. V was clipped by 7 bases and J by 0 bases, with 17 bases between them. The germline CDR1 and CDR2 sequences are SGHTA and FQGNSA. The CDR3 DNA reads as TGTGCCAGCACCACTGAATCGGGTCGAAGCACAGATACGCAGTATTTT. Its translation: CASTTESGRSTDTQYF. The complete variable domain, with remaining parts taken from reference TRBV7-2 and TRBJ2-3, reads GAGVSQSPSNKVTEKGKDVELRCDPISGHTALYWYRQSLGQGLEFLIYFQGNSAPDKSGLPSDRFSAERTGGSVSTLTIQRTQQEDSAVYLCASTTESGRSTDTQYFGPGTRLTVL.

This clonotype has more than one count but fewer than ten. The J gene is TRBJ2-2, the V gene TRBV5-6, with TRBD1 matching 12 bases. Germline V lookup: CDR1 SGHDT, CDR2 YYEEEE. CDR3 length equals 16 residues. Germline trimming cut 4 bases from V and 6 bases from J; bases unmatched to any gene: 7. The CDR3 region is CASSPPGQGAPGELFF. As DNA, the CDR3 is TGTGCCAGCAGCCCTCCGGGACAGGGGGCTCCCGGGGAGCTGTTTTTT.

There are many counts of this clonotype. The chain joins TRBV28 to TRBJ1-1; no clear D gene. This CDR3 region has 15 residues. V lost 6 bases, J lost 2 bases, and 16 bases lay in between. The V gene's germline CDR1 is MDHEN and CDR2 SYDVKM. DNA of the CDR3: TGTGCCAGCAGCTTTGTCAGCGCCCCTAACACTGAAGCTTTCTTT. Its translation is CASSFVSAPNTEAFF.

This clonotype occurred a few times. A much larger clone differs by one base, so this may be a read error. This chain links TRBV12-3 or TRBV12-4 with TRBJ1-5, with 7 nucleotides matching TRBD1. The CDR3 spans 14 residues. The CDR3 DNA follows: TGTGCCAGCAGCCACAGGGGTAGCAGTCAGCCCCAGCATTTT. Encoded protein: CASSHRGSSQPQHF.

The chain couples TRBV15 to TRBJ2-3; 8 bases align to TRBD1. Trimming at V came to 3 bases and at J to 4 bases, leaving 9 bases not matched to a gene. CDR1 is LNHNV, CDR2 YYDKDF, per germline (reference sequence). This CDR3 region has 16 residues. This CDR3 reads CATSSGRQGRSDTQYF. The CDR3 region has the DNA TGTGCCACCAGCAGCGGACGACAGGGGCGGTCAGATACGCAGTATTTT.